This T cell receptor beta chain originates from a study of blood T cell repertoires in COVID-19. In the authors' methods: It was from reference gene primer amplification that nucleated cell counts were estimated. Produced via immunoSEQ multiplex PCR; TCRdb's table is partial and in-frame only. For V, J and clone size, that table is used; D and trimming come from the DNA. The sample records over 150,000 clones, roughly nine tenths being singletons. Material for sequencing was peripheral blood. This clonotype originated in a man between 65 and 85 years old with active or convalescent COVID-19.

This CDR3 reads CATLGAMPSYGYTF. CDR3 nucleotide sequence: TGTGCCACCCTGGGGGCCATGCCCTCCTATGGCTACACCTTC. The chain is built from TRBV28 and TRBJ1-2, with D possibly being TRBD1 (6 bases). Germline values: CDR1 MDHEN, CDR2 SYDVKM. The ends were cut back, 10 bases at V and 4 bases at J, with 19 bases in the middle. The CDR3 extends over 14 amino acids.